One sample yielded the 18 T cell receptor beta chains listed below, sequenced in a study of OX40 agonist ivuxolimab in advanced cancers. Generated by immunoSEQ multiplex PCR, the TCRdb table keeps only in-frame clones and is missing some. The repertoire holds approximately 80,000 clones, approximately 89% seen once, with about 0.2% in the top ten. The sample in question was CD4+ or CD8+ T cells sorted from blood, obtained in a trial of the OX40 agonist ivuxolimab. The receptors here all came from an adult with an advanced solid tumor such as melanoma, head and neck, liver or kidney cancer.

CDR3 sequence: CASRTGGAGNTIYF. CDR3 DNA: TGTGCCAGCAGGACAGGGGGCGCTGGAAACACCATATATTTT. The V and J genes are TRBV28 and TRBJ1-3; 10 nucleotides match TRBD1. Per germline, CDR1 MDHEN and CDR2 SYDVKM. J gave up 2 bases and V 6 bases, and 1 base lay outside the gene matches. The CDR3 spans 14 residues.

The chain is built from TRBV5-4 and TRBJ2-3, with 16 positions matching TRBD2. Trimming cost V 4 bases and J 2 bases; bases outside gene matches: 4. The V gene's germline CDR1 is SGHNT and CDR2 YYREEE (reference sequence). This CDR3 is 17 amino acids long. CDR3 bases: TGTGCCAGCAGCACCGGGACTAGCGGGAGGGCCACAGATACGCAGTATTTT. It yields the protein CASSTGTSGRATDTQYF.

This clone was detected a few times. The genes are TRBV10-1 and TRBJ2-1; D perhaps matches TRBD2 (6 bases). Germline V gene lookup returns CDR1 WNHNN and CDR2 SYGVQD (reference sequence). The CDR3 runs 17 residues. The germline V and J ends were trimmed by 2 bases and 2 bases, with 16 bases remaining between them. The CDR3 spells CASSEGEPGLPYNEQFF. CDR3 DNA: TGCGCCAGCAGTGAGGGGGAACCGGGACTCCCCTACAATGAGCAGTTCTTC.

The rearrangement joins TRBV6-6 to TRBJ2-1, with a tentative D call TRBD1 (5 bases). This CDR3 has 13 amino acids. The ends were cut back, 2 bases at V and 8 bases at J, with 10 bases in the middle. In germline, CDR1 is MNHNY, CDR2 SVGAGI (reference sequence). The CDR3 DNA sequence: TGTGCCAGCAGTTACCTTTCAGGGTATGAGCAGTTCTTC. This gives the protein CASSYLSGYEQFF.

V and J are TRBV29-1 and TRBJ2-1; D unresolved. Trimming shortened V by 4 bases and J by 2 bases, and 9 bases separated the two germline ends. The CDR3 sequence is 13 residues long. Germline V gene data show CDR1 as SQVTM and CDR2 as ANQGSEA. CDR3 sequence (DNA): TGCAGCGTTGTTCTGGGTCCCTACAATGAGCAGTTCTTC. This encodes CSVVLGPYNEQFF.

The chain combines TRBV20-1 with TRBJ2-1; D not certain. Germline assignment: CDR1 DFQATT and CDR2 SNEGSKA (reference sequence). V was trimmed by 3 bases and J by 7 bases, leaving 7 bases between them. The CDR3 contains 11 residues. This CDR3 is CSASTSNEQFF. CDR3 bases: TGCAGTGCTAGTACTTCGAATGAGCAGTTCTTC.

The DNA of the CDR3 is TGTGCCAGCAGCGAACAGGGGGCTAGGGGAGAGACCCAGTACTTC. It is translated as CASSEQGARGETQYF. The chain joins TRBV2 to TRBJ2-5; 9 bases are a match to TRBD1. V trimming: 6 bases; J trimming: 4 bases; junction bases outside the gene matches: 9. This CDR3 comprises 15 residues. CDR1 and CDR2 (germline): SNHLY, FYNNEI.

The gene calls are TRBV5-4 and TRBJ2-3, with 8 positions matching TRBD2. Unmatched junction bases numbered 2, after V lost 4 bases and J lost 4 bases. Germline CDR1 is SGHNT and CDR2 is YYREEE (reference sequence). The CDR3 consists of 13 residues. The CDR3 here is CASSGLASDTQYF. In DNA form, the CDR3 reads TGTGCCAGCAGCGGACTAGCATCAGATACGCAGTATTTT.

The chain links TRBV15 to TRBJ2-1, with 7 positions matching TRBD2. Trimming removed 5 bases from V and 10 bases from J; junction bases left unmatched: 8. Germline V CDR1 and CDR2: LNHNV, YYDKDF (reference sequence). CDR3 size: 13 residues. The CDR3 sequence is CATSGWLAEEQFF. DNA for the CDR3: TGTGCCACCAGCGGGTGGCTAGCGGAAGAGCAGTTCTTC.

The rearrangement uses TRBV19 and TRBJ2-7; D may be TRBD2 (6 bases). The germline V gene encodes CDR1 LNHDA and CDR2 SQIVND (reference sequence). CDR3 length equals 15 residues. Between the trimmed V and J ends, which lost 1 base and 0 bases, there was a span of 10 bases. The CDR3 spells CASSIATGGSYEQYF. CDR3 sequence (DNA): TGTGCCAGTAGTATAGCCACCGGGGGCTCCTACGAGCAGTACTTC.

The gene calls are TRBV30 and TRBJ1-5, with 8 nucleotides matching TRBD1. V lost 5 bases and J lost 5; bases outside the gene matches: 2. This CDR3 region has 12 residues. Germline V gene lookup returns CDR1 GTSNPN and CDR2 SVGIG (reference sequence). The CDR3 region has the DNA TGTGCCTGGGGACAGGGACATCAGCCCCAGCATTTT. This translates into CAWGQGHQPQHF.

The gene calls are TRBV10-3 and TRBJ2-3; 8 nucleotides line up with TRBD1. Germline V CDR1 and CDR2: ENHRY, SYGVKD. The CDR3 runs to 20 residues. The V segment lost 0 bases and the J segment 3 bases; nucleotides outside the gene matches: 17. CDR3 sequence reads: CAISESIAAGQGVKTDTQYF. The CDR3 DNA reads as TGTGCCATCAGTGAGTCGATTGCCGCCGGACAGGGTGTAAAAACAGATACGCAGTATTTT.

V gene TRBV5-6 combines with J gene TRBJ2-7; 10 bases line up with TRBD1. Trimming took 0 bases from V and 1 from J; bases not matched to a gene: 4. Germline CDR1 SGHDT, CDR2 YYEEEE. The CDR3 is 16 amino acids. The CDR3 protein is CASSLVGDRGSYEQYF. The CDR3, as DNA: TGTGCCAGCAGCTTGGTTGGGGACAGGGGATCCTACGAGCAGTACTTC.

The rearrangement links TRBV6-1 to TRBJ2-4; 7 bases agree with TRBD1. Trimming took 6 bases from V and 8 from J; bases not matched to a gene: 7. The CDR3 extends over 13 amino acids. Per germline, CDR1 MNHNS and CDR2 SASEGT. The CDR3 region has the DNA TGTGCCAGCAGGAGACAGGGTTGGGACATTCAGTACTTC. Translation gives CASRRQGWDIQYF.

The chain links TRBV7-9 to TRBJ1-5, with no clear D. This CDR3 is 15 amino acids long. Germline V gene lookup returns CDR1 SEHNR and CDR2 FQNEAQ (reference sequence). The V end lost 3 bases, the J end lost 0 bases, and 9 bases lay between the germline ends. CDR3 sequence: CASSFMGNSNQPQHF. As DNA, the CDR3 is TGTGCCAGCAGCTTCATGGGAAATAGCAATCAGCCCCAGCATTTT.

V usage is TRBV5-1 and J usage is TRBJ2-1; the D call may be TRBD1 or TRBD2 (5 bases each). V dropped 9 bases and J dropped 0 bases, with 16 bases sitting between them. Germline CDR1 is SGHRS and CDR2 is YFSETQ. The CDR3 loop spans 15 amino acids. DNA of the CDR3: TGCGCCACCGGAGAGGGAGACAGCTCCTACAATGAGCAGTTCTTC. Translation gives CATGEGDSSYNEQFF. The full variable domain, in which reference TRBV5-1 and TRBJ2-1 provide the parts outside the CDR3, is KAGVTQTPRYLIKTRGQQVTLSCSPISGHRSVSWYQQTPGQGLQFLFEYFSETQRNKGNFPGRFSGRQFSNSRSEMNVSTLELGDSALYLCATGEGDSSYNEQFFGPGTRLTVL.

The CDR3 loop is CASSLRGPPNTGELFF. The CDR3 DNA reads TGCGCCAGCAGCTTGAGGGGGCCCCCGAACACCGGGGAGCTGTTTTTT. This chain joins TRBV5-1 and TRBJ2-2, with 7 bases aligning to TRBD1. Per the germline V gene, CDR1 is SGHRS and CDR2 is YFSETQ. The CDR3 extends over 16 amino acids. Germline trimming cut 1 base from V and 0 bases from J; bases unmatched to any gene: 3.

The chain carries TRBV29-1 and TRBJ2-5; the D is unclear. Germline loops: CDR1 SQVTM, CDR2 ANQGSEA. The CDR3 runs 12 residues. The V and J ends lost 5 bases and 5 bases respectively, with 12 bases between them. For the CDR3, the DNA is TGCAGCGTTATCGCGGTAACTGAGACCCAGTACTTC. This gives the protein CSVIAVTETQYF.